A selection of T cell receptor beta chains follows, all from one sample in a study of cytomegalovirus exposure and HLA in healthy donors. Measured with immunoSEQ multiplex PCR; TCRdb has only the in-frame clones, and not every one. Of tens of thousands of clones in the sample, roughly 74% were seen once. The sample was PBMCs. The receptors stem from a man between 18 and 29 years old in good health and CMV-seropositive. The CDR3 runs from the conserved cysteine through the conserved F or W. D genes are given only for firm matches. Only part of the rows carry a size: once, few, many, or a class if the clone is expanded.

v_call	j_call	d_call	clone_size	cdr3_nt	cdr3_aa
TRBV6-5	TRBJ2-3	NA	NA	TGTGCCAGCAGTTACGGACTTACGAGCACAGATACGCAGTATTTT	CASSYGLTSTDTQYF
TRBV5-6	TRBJ2-5	NA	NA	TGTGCCAGCAGCTTCTGGGCAGGGTTTGGTGAGACCCAGTACTTC	CASSFWAGFGETQYF
TRBV19	TRBJ1-1	TRBD1	NA	TGTGCCAGCCGGACAGGGGTGAACACTGAAGCTTTCTTT	CASRTGVNTEAFF
TRBV6-6	TRBJ1-5	NA	NA	TGTGCCAGCAGTTACTCAGGTGGGGGCCAGCCCCAGCATTTT	CASSYSGGGQPQHF
TRBV30	TRBJ2-5	NA	NA	TGTGCCTGGAGGGTTAAGCTCCCGGGAGAGACCCAGTACTTC	CAWRVKLPGETQYF
TRBV11-2	TRBJ1-4	TRBD1	few	TGTGCCAGCAGCGCACAACAGGGGACTAATGAAAAACTGTTTTTT	CASSAQQGTNEKLFF
TRBV1	TRBJ2-7	NA	NA	TGCACCAGCAGCCTCAGGGGTCCGAGCTCCTACGAGCAGTACTTC	CTSSLRGPSSYEQYF
TRBV28	TRBJ1-2	TRBD1	NA	TGTGCCAGCAGGCTACAGGGGGACCACTATGGCTACACCTTC	CASRLQGDHYGYTF
TRBV30	TRBJ1-3	TRBD1	NA	TGTGCCTGGAAACAGGGGAACACCATATATTTT	CAWKQGNTIYF
TRBV29-1	TRBJ1-1	NA	NA	TGCAGCGTTGAAGGAGGGAAAACTGAAGCTTTCTTT	CSVEGGKTEAFF
TRBV9	TRBJ2-7	TRBD2	NA	TGTGCCAGCAGCGCGGGGACTAGCGGGAGGAACCTCTACGAGCAGTACTTC	CASSAGTSGRNLYEQYF
TRBV12-5	TRBJ1-5	NA	NA	TGTGCTAGTGGTTTGGTACTCATGTCGGGGGGCTCTCCGGGAAGCAATCAGCCCCAGCATTTT	CASGLVLMSGGSPGSNQPQHF
TRBV28	TRBJ1-4	TRBD1	NA	TGTGCCAGCAGCCAAGACAGGGAGAGTGAAAAACTGTTTTTT	CASSQDRESEKLFF
TRBV5-1	TRBJ2-1	TRBD2	NA	TGCGCCAGCAGCGAGAGCGGGGGGGCAGTTGAGCAGTTCTTC	CASSESGGAVEQFF
TRBV4-1	TRBJ2-5	NA	few	TGCGCCAGCAGCCAAGAGCCGGGGGGCGGGGAGACCCAGTACTTC	CASSQEPGGGETQYF
TRBV7-9	TRBJ1-5	TRBD1	NA	TGTGCCAGCAGCCGCGGACAGGGGGATCAGCCCCAGCATTTT	CASSRGQGDQPQHF
TRBV29-1	TRBJ1-5	NA	NA	TGCAGCGTTGAAGAAGGTCTTGGGCGGCCCCAGCATTTT	CSVEEGLGRPQHF
TRBV10-3	TRBJ2-5	NA	NA	TGTGCCATCAGTGCAGGTGGAACCACAGAGACCCAGTACTTC	CAISAGGTTETQYF
TRBV4-1	TRBJ2-7	TRBD2	NA	TGTGCCAGCAGCCAGGATCCTAGCGGGAGTGCCCACGAGCAGTACTTC	CASSQDPSGSAHEQYF
TRBV13	TRBJ2-1	TRBD1	NA	TGTGCCAGCAGCTCCCGTCGGACAGGGGTTGGTTCGGAGCAGTTCTTC	CASSSRRTGVGSEQFF
TRBV10-3	TRBJ1-1	NA	NA	TGTGCCATCAGTCCTGTCCCTCCGAACACTGAAGCTTTCTTT	CAISPVPPNTEAFF